The TCR beta chain described here comes from a study of blood T cells in healthy people across ages. A second PCR, run for roughly 7 to 12 cycles, used a sample-barcoded 5' primer plus a J-beta primer mix. TCRdb re-analysed the 5' RACE reads in MiXCR, keeping a single row per CDR3 protein. This table has hundreds of thousands of distinct CDR3 sequences, under 35% appearing once. Per sample, a minimum of 6.5 million PBMCs were isolated. The CDR3 has 18 residues. The germline gives CDR1 SGHTA, CDR2 FQGNSA. V trimming: 1 base; J trimming: 8 bases; junction bases outside the gene matches: 16. This sequence originates from a woman of 80 years or more in good health. The chain couples TRBV7-2 to TRBJ1-2; 10 nucleotides align to TRBD1. Sample: blood. CDR3 DNA sequence: TGTGCCAGCAGCTTAGGGACGGGACAGGGGTATACTTATGAGGGCTACACCTTC. Translation: CASSLGTGQGYTYEGYTF.